This T cell receptor (beta chain) was captured in a study of blood T cell repertoires in COVID-19. Study-level information: There were acute and convalescent COVID-19 samples, and they came from the United States, Italy and Spain. T cells, B-cell-depleted T cells, or PBMCs provided the cDNA or gDNA that served as material.

This CDR3 spans 12 amino acids. Germline V gives CDR1 SQVTM, CDR2 ANQGSEA. The V gene lost 1 base and the J gene lost 0 bases, with 4 bases spanning the gap. Sequenced by immunoSEQ multiplex PCR; TCRdb stores in-frame clones only, minus some. This table has roughly 65,000 clones, more than 75% appearing once. The receptor comes from a man between 60 and 75 years old with acute or convalescent COVID-19. The chain employs TRBV29-1 and TRBJ2-7, with D unresolved. Sequencing was carried out using peripheral blood. The CDR3 sequence: CSVEGSSYEQYF. The CDR3 DNA reads TGCAGCGTTGAAGGGAGCTCCTACGAGCAGTACTTC.